This passage covers 23 T cell receptor beta chains from one sample sequenced in a study of blood T cell repertoires in COVID-19. The assay was immunoSEQ multiplex PCR, and TCRdb's table has in-frame clones only and misses some. The table has 250,000 to 300,000 clones, around 90% seen once. Sequenced input: peripheral blood. The source of these receptors is a woman between 50 and 59 years old who had recovered from COVID-19.

This chain connects TRBV4-3 to TRBJ2-1, with 11 bases matching TRBD2. The germline V gene encodes CDR1 LGHNA and CDR2 YSLEER. This CDR3 region has 17 residues. Unmatched junction bases numbered 8, after V lost 3 bases and J lost 4 bases. CDR3 in DNA: TGCGCCAGCAGCCAGGCTGGACTAGCGGGCTTATACAATGAGCAGTTCTTC. This codes for CASSQAGLAGLYNEQFF.

This clone is a singleton in its sample. J is TRBJ2-3 and V is TRBV28, with a possible D match to TRBD1 (5 bases). CDR3 length: 15 amino acids. The germline gives CDR1 MDHEN, CDR2 SYDVKM. Trimming took 8 bases from V and 0 from J, leaving 15 bases between them. CDR3 nucleotides: TGTGCCAGCGACATTGGGGCAGCGAGCACAGATACGCAGTATTTT. This encodes CASDIGAASTDTQYF.

The chain employs TRBV29-1 and TRBJ1-2, with D perhaps TRBD1 (5 bases). The CDR3 is 12 amino acids. CDR1 and CDR2 (germline): SQVTM, ANQGSEA. V gave up 6 bases and J gave up 7 bases, with 15 bases separating them. The CDR3 protein is CSVLVGEGGYTF. DNA of the CDR3: TGCAGCGTGCTTGTAGGGGAGGGTGGCTACACCTTC.

The V call is TRBV6-5, the J call TRBJ1-5; no reliable D call. This CDR3 spans 13 amino acids. The V gene's germline CDR1 is MNHEY and CDR2 SVGAGI. Trimming removed 4 bases at V and 6 bases at J, with 10 bases between. The CDR3 protein is CASSSLSGQPQHF. CDR3 in DNA: TGTGCCAGCAGTTCCCTATCGGGTCAGCCCCAGCATTTT.

The gene calls are TRBV18 and TRBJ1-4; no clear D. V was cut by 1 base and J by 8 bases, with 17 bases left in between. The CDR3 runs 16 residues. In germline, CDR1 is KGHSH, CDR2 LQKENI. CDR3 residues: CASSPQKSPLREKLFF. DNA for the CDR3: TGTGCCAGCTCACCACAGAAATCCCCCCTGAGGGAAAAACTGTTTTTT.

V and J are TRBV28 and TRBJ2-1; D is unresolved. The V gene's germline CDR1 is MDHEN and CDR2 SYDVKM. Between the trimmed V and J ends, which lost 2 bases and 10 bases, there was a span of 6 bases. The CDR3 contains 11 residues. The CDR3 reads CASSLNREQFF. The CDR3 nucleotides read TGTGCCAGCAGTTTAAACCGGGAGCAGTTCTTC.

The gene calls are TRBV12-5 and TRBJ2-7, with a possible D match to TRBD1 (6 bases). Looked up from germline, CDR1 is LGHNT and CDR2 is FRNRAP. V lost 5 bases, J lost 2 bases, and 22 bases lay in between. This CDR3 is 17 amino acids long. DNA of the CDR3: TGTGCTAGTGGTGGCCAGGGGAGAAAGAGTGGGGCCTACGAGCAGTACTTC. As protein: CASGGQGRKSGAYEQYF.

The gene calls are TRBV19 and TRBJ1-1; D might be TRBD1 (6 bases). The CDR3 covers 14 residues. V gave up 11 bases and J gave up 2 bases, with 18 bases separating them. Germline V lookup: CDR1 LNHDA, CDR2 SQIVND (reference sequence). CDR3 sequence: CACKSGTRNTEAFF. The CDR3 nucleotides are TGTGCCTGTAAGAGTGGGACACGTAACACTGAAGCTTTCTTT.

The chain combines TRBV5-6 with TRBJ1-6; 8 nucleotides agree with TRBD1. The CDR3 is 15 residues long. V lost 4 bases, J lost 11 bases, and 11 bases stayed unmatched. Germline V lookup: CDR1 SGHDT, CDR2 YYEEEE. As DNA, the CDR3 is TGTGCCAGCAGCCCTCAAACAGGGGGAAATGCACCCCTCCACTTT. Translated: CASSPQTGGNAPLHF.

The chain joins TRBV7-2 to TRBJ2-1; 10 bases fit TRBD2. J gave up 6 bases and V 4 bases, and 6 bases lay outside the gene matches. Germline values: CDR1 SGHTA, CDR2 FQGNSA. CDR3 size: 15 residues. CDR3 sequence reads: CASSSLAGGVNEQFF. In DNA form, the CDR3 reads TGTGCCAGCAGCTCCTTAGCGGGGGGAGTCAATGAGCAGTTCTTC.

The chain joins TRBV9 to TRBJ1-1, with a tentative D call TRBD1 (6 bases). Germline values: CDR1 SGDLS, CDR2 YYNGEE. CDR3 length equals 14 residues. Trimming stripped 0 bases from V and 6 bases from J, with 12 bases between. In DNA form, the CDR3 reads TGTGCCAGCAGCGTAGGGCAGGGGCCCCCTGAAGCTTTCTTT. It yields the protein CASSVGQGPPEAFF.

This clone has more than one count but fewer than ten. V usage is TRBV6-6 and J usage is TRBJ1-2; 8 bases align to TRBD1. V gave up 10 bases and J gave up 4 bases; unmatched junction bases: 8. Germline V gene data show CDR1 as MNHNY and CDR2 as SVGAGI (reference sequence). The CDR3 sequence is 13 residues long. As DNA, the CDR3 is TGTGCCATCCCCAGGGGGCAGGGCTATGGCTACACCTTC. It encodes CAIPRGQGYGYTF.

The rearrangement uses TRBV29-1 and TRBJ2-1; D is undetermined. This CDR3 comprises 10 residues. The V gene lost 7 bases and the J gene lost 5 bases, with 6 bases spanning the gap. The germline CDR1 and CDR2 sequences are SQVTM and ANQGSEA. The CDR3 DNA is TGCAGCGCCCGTAACAATGAGCAGTTCTTC. Its translation is CSARNNEQFF.

The chain carries TRBV28 and TRBJ1-2; possible D gene TRBD1, 5 bases. V was shortened by 6 bases and J by 3 bases, with 14 bases between the two germline ends. From germline, CDR1 is MDHEN and CDR2 SYDVKM. CDR3 length: 14 residues. The CDR3 protein is CASRASGGYYGYTF. In DNA, the CDR3 is TGTGCCAGCAGGGCAAGCGGGGGATACTATGGCTACACCTTC.

This clone has a single count. The chain recombines TRBV6-2 or TRBV6-3 with TRBJ1-3, with 9 bases identical to TRBD1. The germline V gene has CDR1 MNHEY and CDR2 SVGEGT. J gave up 0 bases and V 4 bases, and 4 bases lay outside the gene matches. The CDR3 has 16 amino acids. In nucleotides, the CDR3 is TGTGCCAGCAGTTTCGGGACAGGGTTCTCTGGAAACACCATATATTTT. This codes for CASSFGTGFSGNTIYF.

The chain couples TRBV7-2 to TRBJ2-1, with D perhaps matching TRBD2 (6 bases). CDR3 length: 14 residues. The germline V gene encodes CDR1 SGHTA and CDR2 FQGNSA. V lost 5 bases, J lost 8 bases, and 16 bases lay in between. The CDR3 reads CASSPGVFSDEQFF. The DNA of the CDR3 is TGTGCCAGCAGCCCGGGGGTTTTTTCGGATGAGCAGTTCTTC.

The J gene is TRBJ2-1, the V gene TRBV6-6; 12 bases map to TRBD2. CDR1 and CDR2 (germline): MNHNY, SVGAGI (reference sequence). The CDR3 totals 16 residues. Germline trimming cut 6 bases from V and 4 bases from J; bases unmatched to any gene: 7. The DNA for the CDR3 is TGTGCCAGCAGAACTCTGGGACTAGCGGGTTACAATGAGCAGTTCTTC. Its protein product is CASRTLGLAGYNEQFF.

The CDR3 reads CASSYVNRDGYTF. The DNA of the CDR3 is TGTGCCAGCAGTTACGTCAACAGGGACGGCTACACCTTC. This chain links TRBV6-5 with TRBJ1-2, with a possible D match to TRBD1 (6 bases). V shed 2 bases and J shed 8 bases, with 12 bases lying between them. The CDR3 spans 13 residues. Germline loops: CDR1 MNHEY, CDR2 SVGAGI.

The chain couples TRBV19 to TRBJ1-1; 7 nucleotides match TRBD1. This CDR3 comprises 14 residues. Trimming removed 7 bases from V and 0 bases from J; junction bases left unmatched: 5. The germline V gene has CDR1 LNHDA and CDR2 SQIVND (reference sequence). The CDR3 loop is CASTPQGLNTEAFF. In DNA form, the CDR3 reads TGTGCCAGTACTCCACAGGGGTTGAACACTGAAGCTTTCTTT. Full variable domain (remainder filled in from reference TRBV19 and TRBJ1-1): DGGITQSPKYLFRKEGQNVTLSCEQNLNHDAMYWYRQDPGQGLRLIYYSQIVNDFQKGDIAEGYSVSREKKESFPLTVTSAQKNPTAFYLCASTPQGLNTEAFFGQGTRLTVV.

This chain joins TRBV3-1 (or the pseudogene TRBV3-2) and TRBJ2-1, with D possibly matching TRBD1 (6 bases). CDR1 and CDR2 from the germline V gene are LGHDT and YNNKEL (reference sequence). Trimming cost V 0 bases and J 7 bases, with 13 bases left between them. The CDR3 loop spans 15 amino acids. Written as DNA, the CDR3 is TGTGCCAGCAGCCAAGACTGGGGGCCGGGTAATGAGCAGTTCTTC. It is translated as CASSQDWGPGNEQFF.

The chain recombines TRBV12-3 or TRBV12-4 with TRBJ1-5, with 9 bases fitting TRBD1. CDR3 size: 13 residues. V lost 6 bases and J lost 7; bases outside the gene matches: 4. CDR3 sequence: CASSSDRGQPQHF. The CDR3 bases are TGTGCCAGCAGCTCGGACAGGGGCCAGCCCCAGCATTTT.

V is TRBV30 and J is TRBJ2-3; 9 bases agree with TRBD2. Unmatched junction bases numbered 5, after V lost 0 bases and J lost 4 bases. The CDR3 runs to 15 residues. Germline V gene sequence: CDR1 GTSNPN, CDR2 SVGIG (reference sequence). The CDR3 DNA follows: TGTGCCTGGAGTGTGGGCGGGAGGGCCGCAGATACGCAGTATTTT. This codes for CAWSVGGRAADTQYF.

This sequence joins TRBV30 and TRBJ2-2, with TRBD2 as a possible D gene (5 bases). V was clipped by 0 bases and J by 6 bases, with 23 bases between them. Germline CDR1 and CDR2: GTSNPN and SVGIG (reference sequence). The CDR3 extends over 18 amino acids. CDR3 sequence: CAWSVRYSASPYPGELFF. In DNA, the CDR3 is TGTGCCTGGAGTGTAAGGTATTCAGCTAGCCCATACCCCGGGGAGCTGTTTTTT.